This paragraph reports one T cell receptor beta chain. This sample was included in a study of prognosis after radiotherapy for stage I lung cancer. The study amplified the TCR beta CDR3 region from genomic DNA. This amplification was carried out by two rounds of multiplex PCR. Amplification during the initial PCR round employed primers specific to each TRBV and TRBJ gene. TCRdb reanalysed the multiplex PCR reads using MiXCR and keeps one entry per CDR3 protein. The sample shows roughly 30,000 distinct CDR3 sequences, 48% of them seen only once. Losses at the gene ends were 5 bases for V and 6 bases for J; bases not matched to a gene: 8. Germline CDR1 and CDR2: GTSNPN and SVGIG (reference sequence). The CDR3 length is 13 residues.

The sequence was obtained from a donor aged 50 or older with non-small cell lung cancer. The rearrangement joins TRBV30 to TRBJ1-1, with 8 bases matching TRBD1. Sequenced material: PBMCs, taken before or after stereotactic body radiation therapy (not recorded which). CDR3 sequence: CAWGGQGYAEAFF. CDR3 sequence (DNA): TGTGCCTGGGGTGGACAGGGTTACGCTGAAGCTTTCTTT.